The TCR beta chain described here comes from a study of blood T cells in healthy people across ages. A sample-barcoded 5' primer and a J-beta primer mix were used in a second PCR of roughly 6 to 11 cycles. TCRdb re-called the 5' RACE reads with MiXCR, one entry per CDR3 protein. This table has approximately 800,000 distinct CDR3 sequences, 53% appearing once. On this clonotype: The antigen remains undetermined.

Germline trimming cut 5 bases from V and 4 bases from J; bases unmatched to any gene: 13. The CDR3 length is 16 residues. Germline V gene sequence: CDR1 DFQATT, CDR2 SNEGSKA (reference sequence). General observations from the study: Per million T cells, TCR beta diversity dropped about linearly as age rose.

Sequenced: blood. This clonotype was obtained from an elderly man in good health. The chain recombines TRBV20-1 with TRBJ2-3; TRBD1 agrees at 9 bases. The CDR3 here is CSAPILAGQGPDTQYF. CDR3 nucleotides: TGCAGTGCTCCAATCTTGGCGGGACAGGGCCCAGATACGCAGTATTTT.